This entry is about one TCR beta chain. Its antigen remains unknown. The germline V and J ends were trimmed by 2 bases and 9 bases, with 21 bases remaining between them. Germline loops: CDR1 SGHRS, CDR2 YFSETQ. The CDR3 has 16 residues. The entry originates in a study of cytomegalovirus exposure and HLA in healthy donors. Points from the study as a whole: Presence/absence analyses assumed roughly uniform sequencing depth across donors, which may not hold. With high specificity and sensitivity, the classifier reportedly diagnosed cytomegalovirus status.

The PCR was carried out with 60 Vbeta primers and 13 Jbeta primers. The data were produced by immunoSEQ multiplex PCR, yet TCRdb's version contains in-frame clones alone and is incomplete. The profile shows about 150,000 clones, 70% to 90% of them singletons. Specimen: PBMCs. The chain has TRBV5-1 and TRBJ2-1, with D perhaps matching TRBD2 (6 bases). The sequence came from a woman under 30 in good health and CMV-seronegative. The DNA for the CDR3 is TGCGCCAGCAGCTTAAGCCTCGCGGGGCCGACGGGTGAGCAGTTCTTC. Amino acid sequence: CASSLSLAGPTGEQFF.